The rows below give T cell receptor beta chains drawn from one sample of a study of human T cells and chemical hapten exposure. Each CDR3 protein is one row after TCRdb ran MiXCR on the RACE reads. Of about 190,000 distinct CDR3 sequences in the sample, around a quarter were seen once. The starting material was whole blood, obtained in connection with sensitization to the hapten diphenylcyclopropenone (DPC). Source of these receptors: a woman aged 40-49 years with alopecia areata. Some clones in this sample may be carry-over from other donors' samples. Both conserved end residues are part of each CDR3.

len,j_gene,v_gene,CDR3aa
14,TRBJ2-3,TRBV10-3,CAISRDRSADTQYF
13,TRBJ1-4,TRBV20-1,CSARLPTNEKLFF
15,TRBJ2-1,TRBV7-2,CASSLLGQANNEQFF
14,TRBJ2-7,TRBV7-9,CASSLAGGSYEQYF
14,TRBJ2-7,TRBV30,CAWSVGTGIYEQYF
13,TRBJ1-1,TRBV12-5,CASGWTGSTEAFF
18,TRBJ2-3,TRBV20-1,CSARPDWTSGRGADTQYF
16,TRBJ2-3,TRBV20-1,CSARDQTQGGTDTQYF
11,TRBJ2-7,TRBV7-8,CASGDYYEQYF
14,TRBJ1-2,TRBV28,CASSRTGGASGYTF
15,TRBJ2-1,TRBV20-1,CSASGEATYDNEQFF
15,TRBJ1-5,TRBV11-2,CASSWGDSYNQPQHF
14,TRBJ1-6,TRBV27,CASSMGHYNSPLHF
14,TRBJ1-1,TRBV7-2,CASSLQGTSTEAFF
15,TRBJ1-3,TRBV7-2,CASSRTSGSGNTIYF
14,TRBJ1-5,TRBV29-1,CSVRTGGLNQPQHF
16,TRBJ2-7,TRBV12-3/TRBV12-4,CASSLGRLAGGFEQYF
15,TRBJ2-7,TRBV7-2,CASSPQPRGPYEQYF
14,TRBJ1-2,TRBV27,CASSLWRGHSGYTF
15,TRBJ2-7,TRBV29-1,CSVESDSGGSYEQYF
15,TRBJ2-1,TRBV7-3,CASSLDGSLGNEQFF
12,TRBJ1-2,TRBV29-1,CSVQTGSEGYTF
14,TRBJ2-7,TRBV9,CASSAGTANYEQYF
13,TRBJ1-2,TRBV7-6,CASSLGQGNGYTF
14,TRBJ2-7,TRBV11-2,CASSSTGGSPEQYF
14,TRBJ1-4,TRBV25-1,CASSETGFNEKLFF
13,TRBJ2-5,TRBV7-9,CASGGQGQETQYF
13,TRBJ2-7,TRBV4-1,CASSPASSYEQYF
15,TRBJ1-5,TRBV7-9,CATGEILNSNQPQHF
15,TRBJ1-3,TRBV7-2,CASSPGQGAGNTIYF
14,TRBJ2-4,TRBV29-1,CSVAPGEAKNIQYF
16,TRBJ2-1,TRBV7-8,CASSSRTSGSANEQFF
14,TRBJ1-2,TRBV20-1,CSARVQQGNYGYTF
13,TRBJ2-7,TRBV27,CASSLGSHYEQYF
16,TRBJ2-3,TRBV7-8,CASSLAQTAFTDTQYF
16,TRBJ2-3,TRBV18,CASSHLPQGDTDTQYF
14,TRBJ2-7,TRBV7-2,CASSLAGQTYEQYF
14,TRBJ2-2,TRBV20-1,CSARGLVDTGELFF
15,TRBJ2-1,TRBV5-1,CASSLEWGRHNEQFF
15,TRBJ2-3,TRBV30,CAWSVPRGYADTQYF
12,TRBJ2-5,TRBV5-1,CASSSGRETQYF
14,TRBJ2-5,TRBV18,CASSPVAYQETQYF
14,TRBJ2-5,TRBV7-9,CASSPPGVKGAQYF
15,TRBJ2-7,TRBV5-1,CASSLGTGPSYEQYF
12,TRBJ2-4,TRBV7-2,CASSFNQNIQYF
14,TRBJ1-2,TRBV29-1,CSVRAHGTLYGYTF
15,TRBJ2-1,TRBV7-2,CASSLDWGEWNEQFF
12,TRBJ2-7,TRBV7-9,CASSLTGDEQYF
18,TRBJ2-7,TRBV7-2,CASSLAATGLAGSYEQYF
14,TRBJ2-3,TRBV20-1,CSADGTERTDTQYF
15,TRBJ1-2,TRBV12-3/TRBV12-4,CASSPLDRVDYGYTF
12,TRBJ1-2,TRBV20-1,CSARGIGIGYTF
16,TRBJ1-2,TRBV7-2,CASSLRIGRGNYGYTF